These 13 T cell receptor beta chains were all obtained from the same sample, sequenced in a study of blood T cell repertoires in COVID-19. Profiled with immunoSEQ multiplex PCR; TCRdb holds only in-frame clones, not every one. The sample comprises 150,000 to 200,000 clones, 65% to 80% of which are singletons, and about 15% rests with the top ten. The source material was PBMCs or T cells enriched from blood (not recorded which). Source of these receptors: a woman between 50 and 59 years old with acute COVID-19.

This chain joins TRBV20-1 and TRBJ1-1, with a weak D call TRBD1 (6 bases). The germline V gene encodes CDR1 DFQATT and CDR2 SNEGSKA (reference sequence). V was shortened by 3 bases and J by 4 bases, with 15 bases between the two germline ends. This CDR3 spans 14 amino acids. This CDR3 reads CSASLGRGVTEAFF. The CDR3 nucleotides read TGCAGTGCTAGTCTGGGGAGGGGGGTCACTGAAGCTTTCTTT.

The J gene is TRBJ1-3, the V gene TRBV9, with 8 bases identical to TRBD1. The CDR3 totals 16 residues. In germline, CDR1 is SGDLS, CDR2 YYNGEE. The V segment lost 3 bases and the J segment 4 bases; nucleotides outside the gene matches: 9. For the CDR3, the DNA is TGTGCCAGCAGCGGACGTGGACAGGGTGGGGGAAACACCATATATTTT. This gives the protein CASSGRGQGGGNTIYF.

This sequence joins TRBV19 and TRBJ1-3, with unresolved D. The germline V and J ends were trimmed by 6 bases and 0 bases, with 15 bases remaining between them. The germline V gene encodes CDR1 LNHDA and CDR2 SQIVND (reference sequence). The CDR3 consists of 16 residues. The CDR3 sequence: CASRLSGPSSGNTIYF. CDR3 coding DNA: TGTGCCAGTAGACTGAGCGGGCCCAGCTCTGGAAACACCATATATTTT.

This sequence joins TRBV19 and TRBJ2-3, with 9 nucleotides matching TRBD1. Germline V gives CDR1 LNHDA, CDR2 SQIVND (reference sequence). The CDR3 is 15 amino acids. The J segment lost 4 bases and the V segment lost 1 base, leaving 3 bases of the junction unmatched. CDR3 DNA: TGTGCCAGTAGTATAGGACAGGGGGGCCCAGATACGCAGTATTTT. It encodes CASSIGQGGPDTQYF.

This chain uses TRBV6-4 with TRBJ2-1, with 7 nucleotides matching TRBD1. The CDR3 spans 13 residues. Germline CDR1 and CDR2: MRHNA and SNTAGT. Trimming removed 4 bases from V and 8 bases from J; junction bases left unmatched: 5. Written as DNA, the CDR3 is TGTGCCAGCAGTGTCAACAGGGGCGATGAGCAGTTCTTC. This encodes CASSVNRGDEQFF.

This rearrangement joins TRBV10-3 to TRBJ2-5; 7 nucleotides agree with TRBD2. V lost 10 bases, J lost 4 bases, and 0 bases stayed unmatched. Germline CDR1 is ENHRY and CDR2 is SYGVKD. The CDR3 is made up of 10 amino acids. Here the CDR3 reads CASGRETQYF. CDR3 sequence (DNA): TGTGCCAGCGGGAGAGAGACCCAGTACTTC.

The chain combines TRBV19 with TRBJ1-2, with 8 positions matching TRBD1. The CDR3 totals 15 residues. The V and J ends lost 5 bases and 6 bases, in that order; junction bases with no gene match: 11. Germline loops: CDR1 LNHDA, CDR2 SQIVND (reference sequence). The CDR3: CASSFRTGSTDGYTF. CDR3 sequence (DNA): TGTGCCAGTAGTTTCCGGACAGGGAGTACAGATGGCTACACCTTC.

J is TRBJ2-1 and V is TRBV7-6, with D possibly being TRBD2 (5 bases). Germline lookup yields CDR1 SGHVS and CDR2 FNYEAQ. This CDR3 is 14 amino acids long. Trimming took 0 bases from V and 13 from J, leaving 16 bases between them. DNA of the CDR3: TGTGCCAGCAGCTTAGCGAGGGCCTCTGTTTCCCAGTTCTTC. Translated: CASSLARASVSQFF.

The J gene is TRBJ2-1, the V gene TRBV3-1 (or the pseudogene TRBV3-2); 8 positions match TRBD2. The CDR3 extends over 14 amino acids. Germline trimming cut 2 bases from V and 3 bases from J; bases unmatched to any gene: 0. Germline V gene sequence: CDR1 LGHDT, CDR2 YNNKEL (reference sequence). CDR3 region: CASSQSGGYNEQFF. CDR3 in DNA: TGTGCCAGCAGCCAAAGCGGGGGCTACAATGAGCAGTTCTTC.

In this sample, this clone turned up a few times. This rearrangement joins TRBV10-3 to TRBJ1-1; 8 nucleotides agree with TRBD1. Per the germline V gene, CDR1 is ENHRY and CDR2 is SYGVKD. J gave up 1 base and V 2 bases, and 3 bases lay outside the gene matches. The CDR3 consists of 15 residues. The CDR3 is CAISEPGQGNTEAFF. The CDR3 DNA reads TGTGCCATCAGTGAGCCAGGACAGGGGAACACTGAAGCTTTCTTT.

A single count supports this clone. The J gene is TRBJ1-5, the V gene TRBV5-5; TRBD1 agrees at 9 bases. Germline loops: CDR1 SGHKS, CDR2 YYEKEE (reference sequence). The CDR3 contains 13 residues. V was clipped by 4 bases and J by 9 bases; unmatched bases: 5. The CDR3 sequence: CASSAGTGWPQHF. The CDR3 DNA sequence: TGTGCCAGCAGCGCCGGGACAGGGTGGCCCCAGCATTTT.

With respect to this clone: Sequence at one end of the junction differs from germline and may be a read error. The CDR3 DNA sequence: TGTGCTAGCAGAAGACCCGGGACTAGGAAAGAGACCCAGTACTTC. This gives the protein CASRRPGTRKETQYF. The rearrangement links TRBV7-7 to TRBJ2-5, with 8 bases aligning to TRBD2. CDR1 is SSHAT and CDR2 is FNYEAQ in the germline V gene (reference sequence). The CDR3 covers 15 residues.

CDR3 sequence reads: CASSPGQSYEQYV. CDR3 nucleotides: TGTGCCAGCAGCCCTGGACAGTCCTACGAGCAGTACGTC. The chain links TRBV28 to TRBJ2-7; TRBD1 might be the D (6 bases). Trimming removed 6 bases at V and 1 base at J, with 10 bases between. This CDR3 comprises 13 residues. In germline, CDR1 is MDHEN, CDR2 SYDVKM.